A selection of T cell receptor beta chains follows, all from one sample in a study of Tregs in tolerant kidney transplant recipients. The repertoire was sequenced with immunoSEQ multiplex PCR; TCRdb's copy has only in-frame clones and lacks some. The table includes 20,000 to 25,000 clones, about 84% detected once. The source material was CD8+ T cells from blood (PBMCs), sampled 6 months after the transplant. These receptors were collected from a human patient who received a combined kidney and bone marrow transplant. Some of the T cells may derive from the graft donor. CDR3s include the opening cysteine and the closing phenylalanine or tryptophan.

>TRBV6-6|TRBJ1-6
CASARGSPSEDSPLHF
>TRBV29-1|TRBJ2-1
CSVVFGDSSSYNEQFF
>TRBV5-4|TRBJ2-2
CASSARTVGRPGELFF
>TRBV2|TRBJ2-1
CASSVVAGGSYNEQFF
>TRBV10-3|TRBJ1-4
CAISEPKMGQGHEKLFF
>TRBV11-2|TRBJ2-3
CASSLGQGAYTDTQYF
>TRBV6-5|TRBJ1-4
CASSYGSGQFNEKLFF
>TRBV6-5|TRBJ2-1
CASSRAGISYNEQFF
>TRBV19|TRBJ1-2
CASSIEEGLGYGYTF
>TRBV5-1|TRBJ2-7
CASSLSPGQGSYEQYF
>TRBV10-2|TRBJ1-3
CASTTGFTAGTIYF
>TRBV9|TRBJ2-1
CASSVGPNEQFF
>TRBV7-9|TRBJ1-4
CASSFPTGGEANEKLFF
>TRBV5-1|TRBJ2-1
CASSFGGIIDEQFF
>TRBV7-6|TRBJ2-5
CASSHGQGRETQYF
>TRBV5-1|TRBJ2-3
CASSLPTGSTDTQYF
>TRBV5-1|TRBJ2-6
CASSWRGAGSGANVLTF
>TRBV19|TRBJ1-2
CASSPRTVYYGYTF
>TRBV5-6|TRBJ1-1
CASSLYQGVLTEAFF
>TRBV4-3|TRBJ2-1
CASSQDVSGGYNEQFF
>TRBV4-3|TRBJ2-5
CASSQDRITGFEETQYF
>TRBV4-1|TRBJ2-7
CASSHTSGGDYEQYF
>TRBV9|TRBJ2-3
CASSATPFLAGAGDTQYF
>TRBV6-6|TRBJ2-3
CASSPKREYADTQYF
>TRBV19|TRBJ1-1
CASSMTMNTEAFF
>TRBV7-2|TRBJ2-1
CASTLQDGGGDEQFF
>TRBV9|TRBJ2-3
CASSVGLSSGGSDTQYF
>TRBV13|TRBJ1-2
CASSLEAAPNYGYTF
>TRBV4-3|TRBJ2-3
CASSQGPAGATDTQYF
>TRBV27|TRBJ2-3
CASSLLAGGSDTQYF
>TRBV7-8|TRBJ1-1
CASSLGPGFEAFF
>TRBV4-3|TRBJ2-7
CASSQELLVSYEQYF
>TRBV6-5|TRBJ2-7
CASSEGALYEQYF